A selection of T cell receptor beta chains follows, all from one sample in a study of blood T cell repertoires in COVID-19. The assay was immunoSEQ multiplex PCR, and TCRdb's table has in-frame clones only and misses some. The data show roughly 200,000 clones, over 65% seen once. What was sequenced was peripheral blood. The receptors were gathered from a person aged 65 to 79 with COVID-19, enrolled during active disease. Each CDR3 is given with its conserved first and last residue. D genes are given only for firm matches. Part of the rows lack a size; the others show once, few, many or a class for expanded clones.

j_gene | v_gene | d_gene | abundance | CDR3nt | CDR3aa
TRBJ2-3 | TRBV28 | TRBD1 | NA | TGTGCCAGCAGAAGACAGGGTCGGGTCACAGATACGCAGTATTTT | CASRRQGRVTDTQYF
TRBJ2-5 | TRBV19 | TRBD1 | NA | TGTGCCAGCCGAGACCGATCGGGACAGCTGTTAGAGACCCAGTACTTC | CASRDRSGQLLETQYF
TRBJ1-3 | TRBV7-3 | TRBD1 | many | TGTGCCAGCAGCTCAGGACAGGGGTCCGGAAACACCATATATTTT | CASSSGQGSGNTIYF
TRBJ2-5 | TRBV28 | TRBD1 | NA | TGTGCCAGCCACCCCCTCGTCGACAGGGAAAAGACCCAGTACTTC | CASHPLVDREKTQYF
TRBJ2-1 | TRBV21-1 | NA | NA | TGTGCCAGCAGCAAACAGGGTAGACGGTACAATGAGCAGTTCTTC | CASSKQGRRYNEQFF
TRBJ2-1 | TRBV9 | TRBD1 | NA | TGTGCCAGCAGTCAAGGGACAGGACACAATGAGCAGTTCTTC | CASSQGTGHNEQFF
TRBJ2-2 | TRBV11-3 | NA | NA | TGTGCCAGCAGCCAGGGAAACACCGGGGAGCTGTTTTTT | CASSQGNTGELFF
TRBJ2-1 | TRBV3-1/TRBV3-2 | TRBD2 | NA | TGTGCCAGCAGCCATCTTGCTAAGTTTACTAGCGGGGAGAGCAATGAGCAGTTCTTC | CASSHLAKFTSGESNEQFF
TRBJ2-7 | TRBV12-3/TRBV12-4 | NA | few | TGTGCCAGCAGTTCCCTCTACGAGCAGTACTTC | CASSSLYEQYF
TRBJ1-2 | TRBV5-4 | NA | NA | TGTGCCAGCAGCTTGAGCGCCAGGGAATTGGGTGGCTACACCTTC | CASSLSARELGGYTF
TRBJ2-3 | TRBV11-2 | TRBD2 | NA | TGTGCCAGCAGCTCCCGTCCCGGGGGGGCACCTAGCACAGATACGCAGTATTTT | CASSSRPGGAPSTDTQYF
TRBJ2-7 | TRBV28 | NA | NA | TGTGCCAGCAGTTTATTTTCTGGGGGTCGGGGGGAGCAGTACTTC | CASSLFSGGRGEQYF
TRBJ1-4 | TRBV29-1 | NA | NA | TGCAGCGTTCTCAGTGAAAAACTGTTTTTT | CSVLSEKLFF
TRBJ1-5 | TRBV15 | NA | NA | TGTGCCACCAGCAGGCAGGGGCTTCAGCCCCAGCATTTT | CATSRQGLQPQHF
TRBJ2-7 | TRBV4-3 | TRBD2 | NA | TGCGCCAGCAGCCCATACTCCCCTCTAGCGGGAGGGGCGGCCTACGAGCAGTACTTC | CASSPYSPLAGGAAYEQYF
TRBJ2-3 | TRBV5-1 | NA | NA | TGCGCCAGCAGCTTGGTTAGGGGCAACACAGATACGCAGTATTTT | CASSLVRGNTDTQYF
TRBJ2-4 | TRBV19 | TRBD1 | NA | TGTGCCAGTAGTCCAGGGACAGAGGGCATTCAGTACTTC | CASSPGTEGIQYF
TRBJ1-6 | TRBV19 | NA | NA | TGTGCCAGTAGTATATTGCAGACAAGTAATTCACCCCTCCACTTT | CASSILQTSNSPLHF
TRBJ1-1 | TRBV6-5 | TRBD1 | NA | TGTGCCAGCAGTTACGTGGGACAGGGGGCTTCTGAAGCTTTCTTT | CASSYVGQGASEAFF